The present entry profiles one TCR beta chain with its context. Antigen unknown. These data are taken from a study of T cell repertoires in cytomegalovirus infection. Study results and caveats: There were HLA-C-restricted CMV-specific TCR beta clonotypes dominating the ex vivo response.

TCRdb itself ran the reads through MiXCR, one entry per CDR3 protein. The data show approximately 470,000 distinct CDR3 sequences, about 39% seen once. The sequence was obtained from a human donor in good health (CMV status not recorded). Some clones in this sample may be carry-over from other donors' samples. The source material was cultured PBMCs, sampled from culture after CMV antigen stimulation.

CDR3 amino acids: CATKRLPLQPQHF. The CDR3 DNA sequence: TGTGCCACCAAAAGGTTACCACTTCAGCCCCAGCATTTT. The chain recombines TRBV28 with TRBJ1-5; no definite D call. In germline, CDR1 is MDHEN, CDR2 SYDVKM. The CDR3 contains 13 residues. The ends were cut back, 10 bases at V and 6 bases at J, with 16 bases in the middle.